These 9 T cell receptor beta chains originate from one sample sequenced in a study of blood T cell repertoires in COVID-19. TCRdb's copy holds only in-frame clones and misses some; the assay was immunoSEQ multiplex PCR. The repertoire holds over 250,000 clones, 75% to 90% seen once, with less than 2.5% in the top ten. The sequenced sample was PBMCs or T cells enriched from blood (not recorded which). The receptors were gathered from a woman in her late teens or twenties who had recovered from COVID-19.

The chain recombines TRBV21-1 with TRBJ1-5; TRBD1 was called by the table and not checked on the DNA. TRBV21-1 constitutes a pseudogene. The CDR3 has 15 residues. The DNA for the CDR3 is TGTGCCAGCACCCTTGGGCAGGGCGGCAATCAGCCCCAGCATTTT. This translates into CASTLGQGGNQPQHF.

This rearrangement joins TRBV29-1 to TRBJ2-5; 9 nucleotides align to TRBD2. The V and J ends lost 3 bases and 5 bases, in that order; junction bases with no gene match: 13. The CDR3 loop spans 16 amino acids. The germline gives CDR1 SQVTM, CDR2 ANQGSEA. CDR3 protein: CSVDGGSGGREETQYF. DNA of the CDR3: TGCAGCGTTGATGGTGGTAGCGGGGGACGAGAGGAGACCCAGTACTTC.

The chain links TRBV18 to TRBJ2-1; 11 positions match TRBD2. Looked up from germline, CDR1 is KGHSH and CDR2 is LQKENI. Unmatched junction bases numbered 2, after V lost 5 bases and J lost 2 bases. The CDR3 is made up of 15 amino acids. The CDR3 region has the DNA TGTGCCAGCTCATTAGCGGGGGGGCCCTACAATGAGCAGTTCTTC. It is translated as CASSLAGGPYNEQFF. Looking up the rest from reference TRBV18 and TRBJ2-1 gives the full variable domain: NAGVMQNPRHLVRRRGQEARLRCSPMKGHSHVYWYRQLPEEGLKFMVYLQKENIIDESGMPKERFSAEFPKEGPSILRIQQVVRGDSAAYFCASSLAGGPYNEQFFGPGTRLTVL.

V is TRBV7-3 and J is TRBJ2-5; a weak D match, TRBD2 (5 bases). V was cut by 1 base and J by 3 bases, with 9 bases left in between. The CDR3 covers 14 residues. Germline V gene data show CDR1 as SGHTA and CDR2 as FQGTGA. The CDR3: CASSLMAAEETQYF. The CDR3, as DNA: TGTGCCAGCAGCTTAATGGCAGCGGAAGAGACCCAGTACTTC.

The DNA of the CDR3 is TGTGCCAGCAGTTCGGAGGGGTTCAATTCACCCCTCCACTTT. It yields the protein CASSSEGFNSPLHF. This chain connects TRBV27 to TRBJ1-6; possibly TRBD1 for D (5 bases). Germline lookup yields CDR1 MNHEY and CDR2 SMNVEV (reference sequence). V was clipped by 4 bases and J by 7 bases, with 11 bases between them. The CDR3 totals 14 residues.

CDR3 sequence (DNA): TGTGCCAGCAGGAGACAGGGGGCCTTTCCCGGCTCTGGAAACACCATATATTTT. It translates to CASRRQGAFPGSGNTIYF. The genes are TRBV13 and TRBJ1-3, with 10 bases aligning to TRBD1. The ends lost 6 bases at V and 0 bases at J; junction bases unmatched: 11. Germline CDR1 PRHDT, CDR2 FYEKMQ (reference sequence). CDR3 length: 18 amino acids.

Only one count was recorded for this clone. V usage is TRBV7-8 and J usage is TRBJ1-6, with 7 nucleotides matching TRBD1. The CDR3 is 19 residues long. Germline V CDR1 and CDR2: SGHVS, FQNEAQ. Unmatched junction bases numbered 15, after V lost 7 bases and J lost 0 bases. The DNA for the CDR3 is TGTGCCAGCACCGCGATCGGGACAGCGATGAGCTCCTATAATTCACCCCTCCACTTT. Its protein is CASTAIGTAMSSYNSPLHF.

The V and J genes are TRBV3-1 (or the pseudogene TRBV3-2) and TRBJ2-1; 11 bases are shared with TRBD2. The CDR3 length is 15 residues. Trimming at V came to 1 base and at J to 9 bases, leaving 5 bases not matched to a gene. From germline, CDR1 is LGHDT and CDR2 YNNKEL (reference sequence). The CDR3 protein is CASSQGLAGLAEQFF. The CDR3 nucleotides read TGTGCCAGCAGCCAAGGACTAGCGGGGTTGGCTGAGCAGTTCTTC.

CDR3 sequence reads: CASSLGAPGQGATLHF. The CDR3 region has the DNA TGCGCCAGCAGCTTGGGGGCGCCGGGACAGGGGGCCACCCTCCACTTT. The chain combines TRBV5-1 with TRBJ1-6, with 12 bases lining up with TRBD1. The CDR3 runs to 16 residues. Germline CDR1 reads SGHRS; CDR2 reads YFSETQ. V trimming: 0 bases; J trimming: 14 bases; junction bases outside the gene matches: 9.